Sequencing of this T cell receptor beta chain was carried out in a study of graft-versus-host responses after intestinal transplantation. The overall study: The transplants performed in recipients were multivisceral, liver-intestinal, or isolated intestinal. All recipients got anti-thymocyte globulin induction, then tacrolimus and steroids for roughly three years.

General observations from the study: GvH clones surfaced in recipient marrow, some emerging earlier in ileum or blood. Peak GvH clone levels in circulation were associated with early post-transplant HvG declines.

Using immunoSEQ multiplex PCR, the repertoire was profiled, and TCRdb retains in-frame clones only, with some absent. The profile covers some 39,000 clones, with 90% to 95% appearing a single time and around 0.2% taken by the ten largest. V was pared by 1 base and J by 2 bases, with 8 bases between. Germline V CDR1 and CDR2: SGHAT, FQDESV (reference sequence). The CDR3 runs to 14 residues. A remark on this clone: Its antigen is undetermined.

The clonotype comes from a human donor who was the organ donor for an intestinal transplant. The V call is TRBV11-1, the J call TRBJ2-5; tentative D call: TRBD1 (6 bases). The sample here was unstimulated CD8+ T cells sorted from spleen or lymph node cells, taken before transplant. The CDR3 nucleotides are TGTGCCAGCAGCTTAGGGACAGAACAAGAGACCCAGTACTTC. Translation: CASSLGTEQETQYF.